Each of the 18 T cell receptor beta chains below was sequenced from the same sample in a study of control samples from healthy donors and cancer patients. Here immunoSEQ multiplex PCR was the method, and the copy in TCRdb shows in-frame clones only, minus some. The sample shows around 170,000 clones, around 90% of them seen only once. The sample was blood. Source of these receptors: a man aged 25 to 40 in good health.

CDR3 nucleotides: TGTGCCAGCAGGAGGTCGGTTAACTATGGCTACACCTTC. It is translated as CASRRSVNYGYTF. V is TRBV6-5 and J is TRBJ1-2; D is unresolved. Germline V gene lookup returns CDR1 MNHEY and CDR2 SVGAGI. The CDR3 contains 13 residues. Trimming stripped 6 bases from V and 1 base from J, with 9 bases between.

This clone was found once. This chain uses TRBV11-2 with TRBJ1-4, with D hard to call. Trimming removed 0 bases at V and 10 bases at J, with 18 bases between. CDR1 SGHAT and CDR2 FQNNGV come from the germline V gene. The CDR3 is made up of 16 amino acids. CDR3 amino acids: CASSLDPSRLVGKLFF. The CDR3 nucleotides read TGTGCCAGCAGCTTAGATCCCTCCCGACTGGTGGGAAAACTGTTTTTT.

The chain employs TRBV2 and TRBJ2-4, with 7 positions matching TRBD2. V dropped 4 bases and J dropped 6; count of bases not matched to a gene: 3. The CDR3 has 13 residues. In germline, CDR1 is SNHLY, CDR2 FYNNEI. CDR3 DNA sequence: TGTGCCAGCAGTGTCTGGGAGGGAAACATTCAGTACTTC. Translation gives CASSVWEGNIQYF.

This rearrangement joins TRBV5-6 to TRBJ1-2; possible D gene TRBD1, 5 bases. The germline V gene encodes CDR1 SGHDT and CDR2 YYEEEE. V gave up 0 bases and J gave up 2 bases, with 8 bases separating them. This CDR3 spans 14 amino acids. The CDR3 region is CASSLGQGNYGYTF. CDR3 DNA sequence: TGTGCCAGCAGCTTGGGGCAGGGCAACTATGGCTACACCTTC.

The J gene is TRBJ2-5, the V gene TRBV5-4, with D perhaps given as TRBD1 or TRBD2 (5 bases each). V lost 5 bases and J 5 bases, leaving 13 bases between the germline ends. Germline V gene data show CDR1 as SGHNT and CDR2 as YYREEE (reference sequence). CDR3 size: 13 residues. CDR3 loop: CASSKEGRETQYF. The CDR3, as DNA: TGTGCCAGCAGTAAAGAGGGACGGGAGACCCAGTACTTC.

The rearrangement uses TRBV7-9 and TRBJ1-3; D is unresolved. CDR3 length: 14 residues. CDR1 is SEHNR and CDR2 is FQNEAQ in the germline V gene (reference sequence). The germline V and J ends were trimmed by 5 bases and 2 bases, with 10 bases remaining between them. In nucleotides, the CDR3 is TGTGCCAGCAGCGTAACCGGCCCTGGAAACACCATATATTTT. It encodes CASSVTGPGNTIYF.

The chain links TRBV19 to TRBJ2-7; no definite D call. The V end lost 5 bases, the J end lost 4 bases, and 12 bases lay between the germline ends. This CDR3 has 13 amino acids. Germline CDR1 and CDR2: LNHDA and SQIVND (reference sequence). The CDR3 reads CASSLRAAYEQYF. The CDR3 nucleotides are TGTGCCAGTAGTCTCCGGGCTGCTTACGAGCAGTACTTC.

The chain recombines TRBV30 with TRBJ1-4; possible D gene TRBD1, 6 bases. This CDR3 has 13 amino acids. V was cut by 5 bases and J by 5 bases, with 12 bases left in between. CDR1 is GTSNPN and CDR2 is SVGIG in the germline V gene (reference sequence). CDR3 coding DNA: TGTGCCTGGCAAACAGGGAACAATGAAAAACTGTTTTTT. It specifies CAWQTGNNEKLFF.

J is TRBJ1-4 and V is TRBV7-9, with 7 bases aligning to TRBD1. There are 17 residues in the CDR3. Germline-derived CDR1 and CDR2 are SEHNR and FQNEAQ (reference sequence). J gave up 0 bases and V 5 bases, and 9 bases lay outside the gene matches. CDR3: CASSPRDRLTTNEKLFF. DNA for the CDR3: TGTGCCAGCAGCCCCCGGGACAGATTAACAACTAATGAAAAACTGTTTTTT.

This chain uses TRBV29-1 with TRBJ2-4; 7 positions match TRBD2. Germline V CDR1 and CDR2: SQVTM, ANQGSEA. The CDR3 has 14 residues. With V trimmed by 4 bases and J by 8 bases, 11 bases remained unmatched. The CDR3 DNA follows: TGCAGCGTTGTTTGGGACGGCCGGGGGGACATTCAGTACTTC. Translation gives CSVVWDGRGDIQYF.

This sequence joins TRBV6-5 and TRBJ2-7; 10 nucleotides match TRBD2. J gave up 2 bases and V 4 bases, and 2 bases lay outside the gene matches. The CDR3 is 14 amino acids. Germline-derived CDR1 and CDR2 are MNHEY and SVGAGI. CDR3 amino acids: CASSSGTSAYEQYF. The CDR3, as DNA: TGTGCCAGCAGTTCTGGGACTAGCGCCTACGAGCAGTACTTC.

V is TRBV2 and J is TRBJ2-2; D is unresolved. Trimming removed 3 bases from V and 5 bases from J, with 10 bases in between. CDR1 SNHLY and CDR2 FYNNEI come from the germline V gene. The CDR3 sequence is 14 residues long. This CDR3 is CASSDPSKTGELFF. DNA for the CDR3: TGTGCCAGCAGTGACCCCTCAAAAACCGGGGAGCTGTTTTTT.

This chain links TRBV27 with TRBJ1-1, with D perhaps TRBD1 (5 bases). V was clipped by 2 bases and J by 4 bases, with 14 bases between them. The CDR3 has 15 amino acids. CDR1 and CDR2 (germline): MNHEY, SMNVEV (reference sequence). The chain's CDR3 is CASSLAPAGITEAFF. CDR3 nucleotides: TGTGCCAGCAGTTTAGCGCCGGCAGGGATCACTGAAGCTTTCTTT.

The chain links TRBV29-1 to TRBJ1-3, with 8 bases fitting TRBD1. CDR1 is SQVTM, CDR2 ANQGSEA, per germline. The ends lost 5 bases at V and 4 bases at J; junction bases unmatched: 13. This CDR3 region has 16 residues. CDR3 amino acids: CSVYGQGELSGNTIYF. The CDR3, as DNA: TGCAGCGTTTATGGACAGGGAGAACTTTCCGGAAACACCATATATTTT. The complete variable domain, with remaining parts taken from reference TRBV29-1 and TRBJ1-3, reads SAVISQKPSRDICQRGTSLTIQCQVDSQVTMMFWYRQQPGQSLTLIATANQGSEATYESGFVIDKFPISRPNLTFSTLTVSNMSPEDSSIYLCSVYGQGELSGNTIYFGEGSWLTVV.

The rearrangement uses TRBV27 and TRBJ2-7, with 15 bases identical to TRBD2. Germline V lookup: CDR1 MNHEY, CDR2 SMNVEV (reference sequence). The length of the CDR3 is 16 residues. The trim removed 3 bases at V and 4 bases at J, leaving 4 bases unmatched. The CDR3 loop reads CASSFSGLAGGYEQYF. CDR3 nucleotides: TGTGCCAGCAGTTTCTCCGGACTAGCGGGAGGGTACGAGCAGTACTTC.

This clone came up once. The V gene is TRBV29-1, the J gene TRBJ2-3; the D gene is possibly TRBD2 (7 bases). The V end lost 0 bases, the J end lost 1 base, and 17 bases lay between the germline ends. CDR3 size: 17 residues. CDR1 and CDR2 (germline): SQVTM, ANQGSEA. The DNA of the CDR3 is TGCAGCGTTGAAGAGTTCGGGGGGCCGCTGGGCACAGATACGCAGTATTTT. Translation gives CSVEEFGGPLGTDTQYF.

This clone was detected only a few times. The rearrangement uses TRBV11-3 and TRBJ2-5; D not certain. Germline V gene data show CDR1 as SGHNT and CDR2 as YENEEA. This CDR3 has 14 residues. The V end lost 2 bases, the J end lost 1 base, and 8 bases lay between the germline ends. This CDR3 is CASSLRGSQETQYF. CDR3 DNA sequence: TGTGCCAGCAGCTTACGAGGTAGCCAAGAGACCCAGTACTTC.

The V gene is TRBV6-5, the J gene TRBJ2-1; perhaps TRBD2 as D (6 bases). The V and J ends lost 5 bases and 0 bases respectively, with 11 bases between them. The CDR3 spans 15 residues. Germline V CDR1 and CDR2: MNHEY, SVGAGI. The CDR3 DNA is TGTGCCAGCAGTCGACGGGGGAGCTCCTACAATGAGCAGTTCTTC. This gives the protein CASSRRGSSYNEQFF.